These 22 T cell receptor beta chains share one sample of origin, sequenced in a study of shared clonotypes between healthy human individuals. The repertoire was sequenced with immunoSEQ multiplex PCR; TCRdb's copy has only in-frame clones and lacks some. The data show roughly 2.2 million clones, around 90% seen once. The specimen was naive CD4+ T cells from PBMCs. The subset is: CD45RA+ positively selected. The receptors come from a man between 18 and 29 years old in good health. Some clones in this sample may be carry-over from other donors' samples.

The V call is TRBV19, the J call TRBJ2-5; 7 nucleotides align to TRBD2. Germline V lookup: CDR1 LNHDA, CDR2 SQIVND (reference sequence). The CDR3 is 15 amino acids. J lost 4 bases, V lost 5 bases, and 10 bases had no gene match. The CDR3 loop is CASSGEGKPRETQYF. For the CDR3, the DNA is TGTGCCAGTAGTGGGGAGGGAAAGCCTAGAGAGACCCAGTACTTC.

The rearrangement uses TRBV30 and TRBJ2-5; D uncertain. Trimming took off 4 bases at V and 1 base at J, with 7 bases between the two ends. This CDR3 region has 12 residues. CDR1 GTSNPN and CDR2 SVGIG come from the germline V gene (reference sequence). CDR3 coding DNA: TGTGCCTGGACCGGAGTCCAAGAGACCCAGTACTTC. Protein: CAWTGVQETQYF.

The chain combines TRBV19 with TRBJ2-7, with TRBD1 identical over 7 bases. Germline V gene sequence: CDR1 LNHDA, CDR2 SQIVND (reference sequence). This CDR3 spans 14 amino acids. Trimming removed 5 bases from V and 5 bases from J; junction bases left unmatched: 9. CDR3 loop: CASSVTGFQDEQYF. Written as DNA, the CDR3 is TGTGCCAGTAGTGTGACAGGGTTTCAGGACGAGCAGTACTTC.

The chain links TRBV11-2 to TRBJ1-4, with D perhaps matching TRBD1 (6 bases). CDR3 size: 13 residues. Trimming pared 5 bases from V and 3 bases from J, leaving 7 bases between. Germline values: CDR1 SGHAT, CDR2 FQNNGV. CDR3 bases: TGTGCCAGCAGCAGGGGGTCTAATGAAAAACTGTTTTTT. It yields the protein CASSRGSNEKLFF.

This chain connects TRBV2 to TRBJ1-4; D gene unclear. With 8 bases removed from V and 5 bases from J, the gap between germline ends came to 9 bases. Germline V lookup: CDR1 SNHLY, CDR2 FYNNEI. This CDR3 spans 12 amino acids. DNA of the CDR3: TGTGCCAGCTGCAGCGACAATGAAAAACTGTTTTTT. It is translated as CASCSDNEKLFF. Combining the CDR3 with reference TRBV2 and TRBJ1-4 gives the whole variable domain EPEVTQTPSHQVTQMGQEVILRCVPISNHLYFYWYRQILGQKVEFLVSFYNNEISEKSEIFDDQFSVERPDGSNFTLKIRSTKLEDSAMYFCASCSDNEKLFFGSGTQLSVL.

The genes are TRBV7-2 and TRBJ2-1; perhaps TRBD1 as D (6 bases). The CDR3 has 15 residues. The V end lost 1 base, the J end lost 7 bases, and 14 bases lay between the germline ends. Germline-derived CDR1 and CDR2 are SGHTA and FQGNSA. CDR3 in DNA: TGTGCCAGCAGCTTAGTGGGGGCTAAAGTAAATGAGCAGTTCTTC. Translation gives CASSLVGAKVNEQFF.

The count of this clone is one. The chain combines TRBV7-6 with TRBJ2-5, with D uncertain. V lost 4 bases, J lost 3 bases, and 9 bases lay in between. Germline loops: CDR1 SGHVS, CDR2 FNYEAQ. This CDR3 contains 13 residues. The CDR3 is CASSSDPEETQYF. For the CDR3, the DNA is TGTGCCAGCAGCTCCGACCCCGAAGAGACCCAGTACTTC.

Concerning this clone: This specimen includes other DNA sequences encoding the same CDR3. The rearrangement joins TRBV28 to TRBJ2-7, with a possible D match to TRBD1 (6 bases). CDR1 is MDHEN, CDR2 SYDVKM, per germline. The CDR3 contains 13 residues. Trimming pared 4 bases from V and 1 base from J, leaving 8 bases between. Here the CDR3 DNA reads TGTGCCAGCAGTTCAGGACAGTCCTACGAGCAGTACTTC. This translates into CASSSGQSYEQYF.

The rearrangement uses TRBV5-4 and TRBJ1-4, with 9 bases lining up with TRBD1. Germline-derived CDR1 and CDR2 are SGHNT and YYREEE (reference sequence). The CDR3 contains 14 residues. V trimming: 3 bases; J trimming: 8 bases; junction bases outside the gene matches: 5. This chain's CDR3 is CASSSGTGREKLFF. In DNA, the CDR3 is TGTGCCAGCAGCTCCGGGACAGGGCGGGAAAAACTGTTTTTT.

The CDR3, as DNA: TGTGCCAGTAGTACGTACCTCGGTAGGGGGCAGAATGAAAAACTGTTTTTT. Translation: CASSTYLGRGQNEKLFF. The V gene is TRBV19, the J gene TRBJ1-4, with 7 bases fitting TRBD1. The CDR3 consists of 17 residues. Trimming cost V 4 bases and J 5 bases; bases outside gene matches: 13. Germline-derived CDR1 and CDR2 are LNHDA and SQIVND (reference sequence).

The CDR3 sequence is CASSFSLPPLRTSRAYEQYF. The CDR3, as DNA: TGCGCCAGCAGCTTTTCCCTTCCCCCACTAAGGACCTCCCGGGCCTACGAGCAGTACTTC. The chain carries TRBV5-1 and TRBJ2-7; D is unclear. CDR3 length: 20 residues. The ends were cut back, 2 bases at V and 2 bases at J, with 29 bases in the middle. Germline-derived CDR1 and CDR2 are SGHRS and YFSETQ.

The gene calls are TRBV4-1 and TRBJ1-1; 7 bases agree with TRBD1. This CDR3 is built from 17 residues. Germline lookup yields CDR1 MGHRA and CDR2 YSYEKL. J gave up 2 bases and V 1 base, and 10 bases lay outside the gene matches. CDR3 sequence: CASSQALGGQRNTEAFF. The CDR3 region has the DNA TGCGCCAGCAGCCAAGCACTCGGGGGACAGAGAAACACTGAAGCTTTCTTT.

The CDR3 DNA sequence: TGTGCCAGCAGTCCCCTCCAGGGTACTGGAAACACCATATATTTT. Translation gives CASSPLQGTGNTIYF. The V call is TRBV6-5, the J call TRBJ1-3, with a weak D call TRBD1 (5 bases). Deletions cut 5 bases from V and 2 bases from J, with 13 bases between. Germline V gene lookup returns CDR1 MNHEY and CDR2 SVGAGI. The CDR3 runs 15 residues.

The rearrangement links TRBV11-2 to TRBJ2-7; the match to TRBD2 covers 8 bases. The V segment lost 5 bases and the J segment 1 base; nucleotides outside the gene matches: 16. The germline V gene encodes CDR1 SGHAT and CDR2 FQNNGV. This CDR3 contains 18 residues. CDR3 nucleotides: TGTGCCAGCAGCCCTCTAGGGGGGAGGCTAGCGGGTTCCTACGAGCAGTACTTC. Its translation: CASSPLGGRLAGSYEQYF. Full variable domain (outside the CDR3, taken from reference TRBV11-2 and TRBJ2-7): EAGVAQSPRYKIIEKRQSVAFWCNPISGHATLYWYQQILGQGPKLLIQFQNNGVVDDSQLPKDRFSAERLKGVDSTLKIQPAKLEDSAVYLCASSPLGGRLAGSYEQYFGPGTRLTVT.

To note about this clone: At the DNA level, this CDR3 is encoded by other sequences in the same sample as well. V gene TRBV28 combines with J gene TRBJ1-1; 9 bases align to TRBD1. Unmatched junction bases numbered 8, after V lost 5 bases and J lost 10 bases. The CDR3 runs 13 residues. CDR1 is MDHEN and CDR2 is SYDVKM in the germline V gene. The CDR3, as DNA: TGTGCCAGCAGTCTGGGACAGGGAGGCGGAGCTTTCTTT. This gives the protein CASSLGQGGGAFF.

To note about this clone: Different DNA sequences within this sample yield the same CDR3. The chain uses TRBV27 and TRBJ1-5; D unresolved. The length of the CDR3 is 13 residues. Germline V gene data show CDR1 as MNHEY and CDR2 as SMNVEV (reference sequence). Between the trimmed V and J ends, which lost 1 base and 6 bases, there was a span of 7 bases. CDR3 coding DNA: TGTGCCAGCAGTTTATTGCGAGGTCAGCCCCAGCATTTT. Translated, it gives CASSLLRGQPQHF.

The chain combines TRBV7-3 with TRBJ2-1; 9 positions match TRBD2. The junction had 13 bases not matched to a gene; V was cut back by 0 bases and J by 7 bases. The length of the CDR3 is 18 residues. Germline V gene lookup returns CDR1 SGHTA and CDR2 FQGTGA. The CDR3 sequence is CASSLTEGAGGMANEQFF. The CDR3 nucleotides read TGTGCCAGCAGCTTAACTGAGGGAGCGGGAGGAATGGCGAATGAGCAGTTCTTC.

J is TRBJ2-7 and V is TRBV5-4; TRBD2 might be the D (6 bases). The CDR3 loop spans 15 amino acids. CDR1 is SGHNT and CDR2 is YYREEE in the germline V gene (reference sequence). Trimming left V 1 base short and J 1 base short, with 12 bases between. CDR3 nucleotide sequence: TGTGCCAGCAGCTTGTATGGACTATATTCCTACGAGCAGTACTTC. As protein: CASSLYGLYSYEQYF. Full variable domain (rest looked up from reference TRBV5-4 and TRBJ2-7): ETGVTQSPTHLIKTRGQQVTLRCSSQSGHNTVSWYQQALGQGPQFIFQYYREEENGRGNFPPRFSGLQFPNYSSELNVNALELDDSALYLCASSLYGLYSYEQYFGPGTRLTVT.

V and J are TRBV30 and TRBJ1-6; D is uncertain. CDR1 and CDR2 (germline): GTSNPN, SVGIG (reference sequence). The CDR3 sequence is 17 residues long. The germline V and J ends were trimmed by 0 bases and 9 bases, with 21 bases remaining between them. CDR3 nucleotide sequence: TGTGCCTGGAGTGTATGGCCGCCATACCCCGAGGGTTCACCCCTCCACTTT. It translates to CAWSVWPPYPEGSPLHF.

The gene calls are TRBV4-2 and TRBJ2-7; D ambiguous. The CDR3 sequence is 14 residues long. The V and J ends lost 1 base and 2 bases respectively, with 9 bases between them. The germline gives CDR1 LGHNA, CDR2 YNFKEQ. The CDR3 nucleotides are TGTGCCAGCAGCCAAGCCCGACAAACCTACGAGCAGTACTTC. Translation: CASSQARQTYEQYF.

V gene TRBV6-1 combines with J gene TRBJ1-4; possible D gene TRBD1, 5 bases. With 6 bases removed from V and 3 bases from J, the gap between germline ends came to 11 bases. The CDR3 length is 14 residues. Germline V gene lookup returns CDR1 MNHNS and CDR2 SASEGT. CDR3 DNA: TGTGCCAGCAGGTTCCTGGGGGCTAATGAAAAACTGTTTTTT. Its protein product is CASRFLGANEKLFF.

The CDR3 loop reads CASSEGLSGGTEETQYF. The CDR3, as DNA: TGTGCCAGCAGTGAGGGCCTAAGCGGAGGGACAGAAGAGACCCAGTACTTC. The J gene is TRBJ2-5, the V gene TRBV2, with a possible D match to TRBD1 (7 bases). Germline V gives CDR1 SNHLY, CDR2 FYNNEI. The CDR3 is 17 amino acids. V was cut by 3 bases and J by 3 bases, with 20 bases left in between.